The rows below give T cell receptor beta chains drawn from one sample of a study of shared clonotypes between healthy human individuals. Clones were sequenced by immunoSEQ multiplex PCR, and TCRdb holds only the in-frame ones, with some missing. The table records over a million clones, 78% of them present only once. Sequencing input: memory CD4+ T cells from PBMCs. The source is a man in his late teens or twenties in good health. Some clones in this sample may be carry-over from other donors' samples. CDR3s leave out the opening cysteine and the closing phenylalanine or tryptophan. The order of the fields is V gene, clone size, CDR3 length, J gene, CDR3 protein. Some rows mark clone size as missing; the rest say once, few, many or name a class of expanded clone.

>TRBV30|.|10|TRBJ1-2
AQSSGPYGYT
>TRBV14|.|12|TRBJ2-5
ASSQGSGAWTQY
>TRBV14|.|13|TRBJ1-1
ASSPPGGMYTEAF
>TRBV4-2|.|12|TRBJ2-3
ASSQGVGTDTQY
>TRBV5-5|.|13|TRBJ2-5
ASSSTQGMKETQY
>TRBV5-1|.|13|TRBJ2-1
ASSLTSGTYNEQF
>TRBV5-4|many|12|TRBJ2-7
ASSLTSGSYEQY
>TRBV5-1|.|13|TRBJ1-3
ASSLFGTSGNTIY
>TRBV28|.|11|TRBJ2-1
ASRDPVINEQF
>TRBV7-8|few|13|TRBJ2-3
ASSSGGLSTDTQY
>TRBV4-3|.|17|TRBJ2-7
ASSQYIPGLAETSYEQY
>TRBV4-2|many|12|TRBJ2-5
ASSQPTGEKTQY
>TRBV29-1|.|18|TRBJ2-1
SVEELPSRLAGLTYNEQF
>TRBV9|few|13|TRBJ2-7
ASSVGVRGSYEQY
>TRBV2|.|11|TRBJ2-3
ASMEEITDTQY